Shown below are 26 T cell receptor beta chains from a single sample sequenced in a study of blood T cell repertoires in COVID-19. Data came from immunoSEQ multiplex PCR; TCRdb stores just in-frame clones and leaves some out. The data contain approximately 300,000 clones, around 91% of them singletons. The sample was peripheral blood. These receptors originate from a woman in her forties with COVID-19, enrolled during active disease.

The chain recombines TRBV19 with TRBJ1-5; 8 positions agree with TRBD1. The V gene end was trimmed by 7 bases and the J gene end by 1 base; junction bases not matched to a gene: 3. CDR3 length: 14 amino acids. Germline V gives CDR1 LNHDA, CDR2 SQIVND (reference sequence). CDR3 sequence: CASMWTGSNQPQHF. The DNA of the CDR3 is TGTGCCAGTATGTGGACAGGGAGCAATCAGCCCCAGCATTTT.

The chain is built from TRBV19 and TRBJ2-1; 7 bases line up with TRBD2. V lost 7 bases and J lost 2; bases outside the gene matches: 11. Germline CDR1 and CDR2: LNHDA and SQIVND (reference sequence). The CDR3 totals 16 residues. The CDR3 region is CASKGASGDTYNEQFF. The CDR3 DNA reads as TGTGCCAGTAAAGGCGCAAGCGGGGATACCTACAATGAGCAGTTCTTC.

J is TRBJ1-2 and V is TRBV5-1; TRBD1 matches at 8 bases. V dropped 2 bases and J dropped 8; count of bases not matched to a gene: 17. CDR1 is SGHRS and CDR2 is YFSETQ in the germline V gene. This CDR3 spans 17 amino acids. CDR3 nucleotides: TGCGCCAGCAGCTTTGGGTCCGCCCAGGGGGCCCCTCGGGGCTACACCTTC. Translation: CASSFGSAQGAPRGYTF.

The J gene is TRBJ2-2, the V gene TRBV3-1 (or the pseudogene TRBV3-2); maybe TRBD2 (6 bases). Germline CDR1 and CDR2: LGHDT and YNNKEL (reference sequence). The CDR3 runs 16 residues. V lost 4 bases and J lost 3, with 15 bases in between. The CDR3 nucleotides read TGTGCCAGCAGCCTCGGGGCGGGGCGCTACACCGGGGAGCTGTTTTTT. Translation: CASSLGAGRYTGELFF.

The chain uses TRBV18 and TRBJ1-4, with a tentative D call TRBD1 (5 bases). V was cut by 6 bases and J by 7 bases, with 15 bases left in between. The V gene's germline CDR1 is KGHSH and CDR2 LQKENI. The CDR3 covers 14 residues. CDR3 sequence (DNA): TGTGCCAGCTCCTTCGGGGGGTCGAGTGAAAAACTGTTTTTT. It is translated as CASSFGGSSEKLFF.

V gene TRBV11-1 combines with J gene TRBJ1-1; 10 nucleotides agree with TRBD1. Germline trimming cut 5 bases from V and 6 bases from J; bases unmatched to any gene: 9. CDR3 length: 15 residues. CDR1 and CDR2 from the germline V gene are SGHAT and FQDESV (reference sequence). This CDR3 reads CASSGKTGGVSEAFF. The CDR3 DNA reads TGTGCCAGCAGCGGCAAGACAGGGGGCGTCTCTGAAGCTTTCTTT.

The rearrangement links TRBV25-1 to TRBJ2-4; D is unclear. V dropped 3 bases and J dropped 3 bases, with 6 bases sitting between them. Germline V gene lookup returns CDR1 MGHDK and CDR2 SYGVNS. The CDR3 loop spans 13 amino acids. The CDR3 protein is CASSDSFKNIQYF. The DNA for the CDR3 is TGTGCCAGCAGTGACAGTTTCAAAAACATTCAGTACTTC.

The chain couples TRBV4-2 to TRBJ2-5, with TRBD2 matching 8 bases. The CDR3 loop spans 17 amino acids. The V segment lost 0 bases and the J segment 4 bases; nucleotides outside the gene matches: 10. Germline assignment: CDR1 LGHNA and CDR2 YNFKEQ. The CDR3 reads CASSQDLGRGGRETQYF. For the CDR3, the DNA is TGTGCCAGCAGCCAAGATCTTGGTCGGGGGGGCCGAGAGACCCAGTACTTC.

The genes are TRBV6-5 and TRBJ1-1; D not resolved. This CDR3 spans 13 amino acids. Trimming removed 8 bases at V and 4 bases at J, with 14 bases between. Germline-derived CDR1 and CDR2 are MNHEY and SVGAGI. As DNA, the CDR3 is TGTGCCAGCCAACGGAGGGTAACCACTGAAGCTTTCTTT. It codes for CASQRRVTTEAFF.

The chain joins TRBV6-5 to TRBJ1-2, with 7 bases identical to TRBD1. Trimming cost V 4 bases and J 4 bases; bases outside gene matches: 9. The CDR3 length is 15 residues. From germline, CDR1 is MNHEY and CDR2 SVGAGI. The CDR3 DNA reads TGTGCCAGCAGTTTCGATCGACAGGGAGGCTATGGCTACACCTTC. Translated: CASSFDRQGGYGYTF.

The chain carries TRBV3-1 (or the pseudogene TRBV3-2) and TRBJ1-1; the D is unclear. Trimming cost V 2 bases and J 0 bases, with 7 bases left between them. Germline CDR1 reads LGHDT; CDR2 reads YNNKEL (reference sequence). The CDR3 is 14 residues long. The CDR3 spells CASSQQFMNTEAFF. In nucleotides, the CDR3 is TGTGCCAGCAGCCAACAGTTTATGAACACTGAAGCTTTCTTT.

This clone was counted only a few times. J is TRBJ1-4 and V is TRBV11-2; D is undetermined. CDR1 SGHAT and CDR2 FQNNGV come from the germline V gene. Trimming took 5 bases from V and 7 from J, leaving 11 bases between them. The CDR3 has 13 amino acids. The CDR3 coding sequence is TGTGCCAGCAGCCCGGTGGGAGGTGAAAAACTGTTTTTT. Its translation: CASSPVGGEKLFF. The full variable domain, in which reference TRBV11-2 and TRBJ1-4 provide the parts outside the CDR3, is EAGVAQSPRYKIIEKRQSVAFWCNPISGHATLYWYQQILGQGPKLLIQFQNNGVVDDSQLPKDRFSAERLKGVDSTLKIQPAKLEDSAVYLCASSPVGGEKLFFGSGTQLSVL.

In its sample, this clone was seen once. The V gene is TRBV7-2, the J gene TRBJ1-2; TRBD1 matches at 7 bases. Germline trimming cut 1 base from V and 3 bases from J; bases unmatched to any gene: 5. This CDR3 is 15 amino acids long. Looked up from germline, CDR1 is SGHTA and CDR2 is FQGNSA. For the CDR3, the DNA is TGTGCCAGCAGCTTAGTGCCCCAGGGGGACTATGGCTACACCTTC. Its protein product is CASSLVPQGDYGYTF.

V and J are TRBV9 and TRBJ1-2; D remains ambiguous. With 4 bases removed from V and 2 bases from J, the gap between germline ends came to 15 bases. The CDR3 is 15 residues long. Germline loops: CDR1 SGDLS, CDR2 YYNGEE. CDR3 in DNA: TGTGCCAGCAGCCCACGCGTAGAACTAAACTATGGCTACACCTTC. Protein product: CASSPRVELNYGYTF.

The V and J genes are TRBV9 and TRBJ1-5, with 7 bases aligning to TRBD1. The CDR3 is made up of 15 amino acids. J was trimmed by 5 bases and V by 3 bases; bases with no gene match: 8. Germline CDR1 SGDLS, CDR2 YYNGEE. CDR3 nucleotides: TGTGCCAGCAGCGCGGATGGACAGGCCGATCAGCCCCAGCATTTT. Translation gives CASSADGQADQPQHF.

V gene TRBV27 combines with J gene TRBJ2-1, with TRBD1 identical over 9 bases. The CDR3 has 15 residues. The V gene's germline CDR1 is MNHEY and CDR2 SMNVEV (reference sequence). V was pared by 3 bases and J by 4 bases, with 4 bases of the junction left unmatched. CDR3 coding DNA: TGTGCCAGCAGTTTGGGGACAGGGAAATACAATGAGCAGTTCTTC. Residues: CASSLGTGKYNEQFF.

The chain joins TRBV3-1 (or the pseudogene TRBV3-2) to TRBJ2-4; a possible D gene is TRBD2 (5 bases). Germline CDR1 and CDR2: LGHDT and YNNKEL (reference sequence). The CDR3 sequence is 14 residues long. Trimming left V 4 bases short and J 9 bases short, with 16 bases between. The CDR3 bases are TGTGCCAGCAGCCCCCGGGGTAGAGAAGCCATTCAGTACTTC. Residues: CASSPRGREAIQYF.

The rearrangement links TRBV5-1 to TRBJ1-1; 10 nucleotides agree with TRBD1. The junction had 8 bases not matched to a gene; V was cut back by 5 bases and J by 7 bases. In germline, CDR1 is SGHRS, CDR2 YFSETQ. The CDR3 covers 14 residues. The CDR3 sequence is CASRQTGGNGEAFF. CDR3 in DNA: TGCGCCAGCAGACAGACAGGGGGCAACGGTGAAGCTTTCTTT.

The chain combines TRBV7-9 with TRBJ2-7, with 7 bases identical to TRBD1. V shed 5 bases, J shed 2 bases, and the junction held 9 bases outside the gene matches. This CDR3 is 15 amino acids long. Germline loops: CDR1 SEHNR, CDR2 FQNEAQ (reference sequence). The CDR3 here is CASSTDRNGAYEQYF. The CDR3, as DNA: TGTGCCAGCAGCACGGACAGGAATGGGGCCTACGAGCAGTACTTC. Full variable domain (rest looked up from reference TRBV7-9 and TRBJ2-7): DTGVSQNPRHKITKRGQNVTFRCDPISEHNRLYWYRQTLGQGPEFLTYFQNEAQLEKSRLLSDRFSAERPKGSFSTLEIQRTEQGDSAMYLCASSTDRNGAYEQYFGPGTRLTVT.

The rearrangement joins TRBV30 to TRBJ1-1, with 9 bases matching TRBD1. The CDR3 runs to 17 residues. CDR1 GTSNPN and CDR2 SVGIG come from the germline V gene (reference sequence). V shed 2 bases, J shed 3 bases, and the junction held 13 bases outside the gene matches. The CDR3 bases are TGTGCCTGGAGTCAACGGTGGGACAGGGCCGGGTACACTGAAGCTTTCTTT. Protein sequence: CAWSQRWDRAGYTEAFF. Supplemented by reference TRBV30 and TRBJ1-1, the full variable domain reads SQTIHQWPATLVQPVGSPLSLECTVEGTSNPNLYWYRQAAGRGLQLLFYSVGIGQISSEVPQNLSASRPQDRQFILSSKKLLLSDSGFYLCAWSQRWDRAGYTEAFFGQGTRLTVV.

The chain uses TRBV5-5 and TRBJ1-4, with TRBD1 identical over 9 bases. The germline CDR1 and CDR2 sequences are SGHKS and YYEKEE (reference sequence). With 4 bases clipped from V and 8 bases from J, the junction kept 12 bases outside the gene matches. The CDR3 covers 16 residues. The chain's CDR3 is CASSMTPGQGKEKLFF. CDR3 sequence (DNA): TGTGCCAGCAGCATGACACCGGGACAGGGAAAAGAAAAACTGTTTTTT.

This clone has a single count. The CDR3 protein is CASSFTGRTEAFF. The CDR3, as DNA: TGTGCCAGCAGCTTCACGGGTCGCACTGAAGCTTTCTTT. This chain links TRBV7-9 with TRBJ1-1; D gene unclear. The CDR3 has 13 amino acids. The V gene lost 3 bases and the J gene lost 4 bases, with 9 bases spanning the gap. Germline CDR1 reads SEHNR; CDR2 reads FQNEAQ (reference sequence).

The CDR3 loop reads CAWSRDLNTEAFF. Here the CDR3 DNA reads TGTGCCTGGAGCCGGGACTTGAACACTGAAGCTTTCTTT. The V call is TRBV30, the J call TRBJ1-1; TRBD1 might be the D (5 bases). Germline CDR1 is GTSNPN and CDR2 is SVGIG (reference sequence). Between the trimmed V and J ends, which lost 3 bases and 0 bases, there was a span of 8 bases. The CDR3 has 13 residues.

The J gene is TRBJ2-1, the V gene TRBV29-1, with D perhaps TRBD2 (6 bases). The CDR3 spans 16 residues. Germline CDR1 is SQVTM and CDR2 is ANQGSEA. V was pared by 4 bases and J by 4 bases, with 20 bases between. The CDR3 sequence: CSVGGRISDFYNEQFF. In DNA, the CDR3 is TGCAGCGTTGGGGGGAGGATCTCCGACTTTTACAATGAGCAGTTCTTC.

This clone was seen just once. CDR3 sequence: CASSLVTSGGPFF. The CDR3 nucleotides read TGTGCCAGCAGCTTAGTGACTAGCGGGGGGCCGTTCTTC. The chain is built from TRBV7-9 and TRBJ2-1, with 13 bases fitting TRBD2. Trimming took 1 base from V and 15 from J; bases not matched to a gene: 3. The CDR3 covers 13 residues. From germline, CDR1 is SEHNR and CDR2 FQNEAQ (reference sequence).

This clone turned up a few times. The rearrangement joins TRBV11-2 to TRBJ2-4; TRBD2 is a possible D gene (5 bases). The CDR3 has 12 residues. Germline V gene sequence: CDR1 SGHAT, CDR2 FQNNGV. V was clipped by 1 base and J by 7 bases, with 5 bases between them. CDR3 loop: CASSLVANIQYF. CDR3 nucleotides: TGTGCCAGCAGCTTAGTAGCGAACATTCAGTACTTC.